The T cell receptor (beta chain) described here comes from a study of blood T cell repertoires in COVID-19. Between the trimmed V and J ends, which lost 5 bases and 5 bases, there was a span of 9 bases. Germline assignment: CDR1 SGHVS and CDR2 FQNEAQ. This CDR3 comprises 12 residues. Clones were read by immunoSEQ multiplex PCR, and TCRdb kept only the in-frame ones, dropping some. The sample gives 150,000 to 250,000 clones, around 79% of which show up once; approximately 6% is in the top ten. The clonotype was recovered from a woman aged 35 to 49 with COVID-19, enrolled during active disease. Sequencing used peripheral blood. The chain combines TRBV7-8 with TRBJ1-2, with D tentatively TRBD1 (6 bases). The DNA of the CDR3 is TGTGCCAGCAGCCTACAGGGTTATGGCTACACCTTC. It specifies CASSLQGYGYTF.